This TCR beta chain was captured in a study of siplizumab effects on memory and regulatory T cells. Study outcomes and limitations: Researchers could not give a naive or memory phenotype to roughly 75-96% of proliferating CD4+ or CD8+ clones.

The CDR3 sequence is 13 residues long. Looked up from germline, CDR1 is SGDLS and CDR2 is YYNGEE. With 8 bases clipped from V and 5 bases from J, the junction kept 7 bases outside the gene matches. Using immunoSEQ multiplex PCR, the repertoire was profiled, and TCRdb retains in-frame clones only, with some absent. In the table there are about 50,000 clones, nearly 95% of which are singletons. Turning to this clone: What it binds is not known.

The origin of this receptor is a human donor in good health. The sequenced material came from CD8+ T cells sorted from blood. This rearrangement joins TRBV9 to TRBJ2-1; 7 positions agree with TRBD1. CDR3 residues: CASKGQLNNEQFF. The CDR3 coding sequence is TGTGCCAGTAAGGGACAGCTTAACAATGAGCAGTTCTTC. Filled out from reference TRBV9 and TRBJ2-1, the complete variable domain reads DSGVTQTPKHLITATGQRVTLRCSPRSGDLSVYWYQQSLDQGLQFLIQYYNGEERAKGNILERFSAQQFPDLHSELNLSSLELGDSALYFCASKGQLNNEQFFGPGTRLTVL.